This T cell receptor beta chain was found in a study of T-cell memory formation after mild COVID-19. From the 5' RACE reads, TCRdb called clonotypes with MiXCR, one entry per CDR3 protein. In the table there are around 200,000 distinct CDR3 sequences, roughly a fifth of which are singletons. The sample holds a few counts of this clonotype. Antigen: not known. J was trimmed by 1 base and V by 3 bases; bases with no gene match: 4. CDR3 length equals 16 residues. Germline CDR1 SGHRS, CDR2 YFSETQ. Regarding the study as a whole: Pre-infection memory contained some responding clones, which suggested that cross-reactive memory had joined.

This chain connects TRBV5-1 to TRBJ2-2; TRBD2 aligns across 9 bases. Sample: PBMCs or a T cell subset sorted from them (not recorded which). The receptor's source is an adult woman who had mild COVID-19 (a few samples of this study predate the infection). Cell type and time point are not known. The CDR3 DNA sequence: TGCGCCAGCAGCTGGCCGACTAGCGGGAACACCGGGGAGCTGTTTTTT. Translation gives CASSWPTSGNTGELFF.